This T cell receptor (beta chain) appears in the sequencing data of a study of CD8+CD57+ T cells in acquired aplastic anemia. Study-level information: Sorted CD4+ plus CD8+ cells gave DNA averaging roughly 2.9 ug.

Patients chosen for sequencing had CD8+CD57+ cells that had expanded, as shown by flow cytometry. The enrolled patients all had severe acquired aplastic anemia. No therapy was given to patients before blood sampling. Germline CDR1 reads KGHDR; CDR2 reads SFDVKD. The CDR3 totals 13 residues. Trimming took off 3 bases at V and 4 bases at J, with 8 bases between the two ends. General study points: Sharing between patients and controls was observed for around 30 CD8+ CDR3 sequences.

It was genomic DNA that served as the template for profiling TCR beta VDJ and CDR3. TCRdb ran MiXCR on the reads and lists one entry per CDR3 protein. The table has roughly 280,000 distinct CDR3 sequences, 56% seen once. A note on this clonotype: Its matching antigen is unknown.

The chain employs TRBV24-1 and TRBJ2-5; D perhaps matches TRBD1 (5 bases). Sequenced: sorted CD4+, CD8+, or CD8+CD57+ T cells (not recorded which) from PBMCs. This clonotype originated in a human donor with aplastic anemia. CDR3 DNA: TGTGCCACCAGTGATCAAGACAGAGAGACCCAGTACTTC. Its protein is CATSDQDRETQYF.